The 2 T cell receptor beta chains given below trace back to one sample, sequenced in a study of CD4 T cells in relation to SARS-CoV-2 and coronaviruses (dated by TCRdb to 2020 to 2022). The library was obtained by the immunoSEQ multiplex PCR assay. TCRdb provides this immuneACCESS table in a form limited to in-frame rearrangements. Some clones are lacking; in checked studies, under half of them reflect an unresolved V gene, and why the rest are absent is not known. The table for this sample lists approximately 60,000 clones; around 92% of them were counted only once. Jointly, the top ten make up roughly 0.4% of the sample. The sequenced material came from naive CD4+ T cells from PBMCs. Taken with the paper, the label for cell subset or site translates to: naive CD4+ T cells isolated by negative enrichment. The receptors here all came from an adult with COVID-19.

V gene TRBV2 combines with J gene TRBJ2-2; D remains ambiguous. This CDR3 is built from 13 residues. V was shortened by 4 bases and J by 6 bases, with 9 bases between the two germline ends. The V gene's germline CDR1 is SNHLY and CDR2 FYNNEI. Here the CDR3 reads CASSVESSGELFF. CDR3 DNA: TGTGCCAGCAGTGTAGAGTCGTCCGGGGAGCTGTTTTTT.

The V call is TRBV27, the J call TRBJ2-2, with no clear D. CDR1 and CDR2 from the germline V gene are MNHEY and SMNVEV (reference sequence). CDR3 length: 16 residues. Trimming stripped 5 bases from V and 3 bases from J, with 16 bases between. CDR3: CASSPEVLLYTGELFF. The CDR3 DNA reads TGTGCCAGCAGTCCTGAAGTATTGTTGTACACCGGGGAGCTGTTTTTT.